This TCR beta chain originates from a study of a mutant IDH1 vaccine in newly diagnosed glioma. A remark on this clone: The antigen remains undetermined.

Regarding time point: week 47, end of study. In every dose of vaccine, 300 ug of mutant IDH1 20-mer peptide was given alongside topical imiquimod. Patients came in for eight vaccinations, in weeks 1, 3, 5, 7, 11, 15, 19 and 23. The assay was immunoSEQ multiplex PCR, and TCRdb's table has in-frame clones only and misses some. The sample lists 55,000 to 65,000 clones, less than 80% occurring once. There are 14 residues in the CDR3. Trimming removed 6 bases from V and 3 bases from J, with 15 bases in between. In germline, CDR1 is GTSNPN, CDR2 SVGIG (reference sequence). Sequencing was performed on PBMCs, taken from a glioma patient whose treatment included an IDH1 peptide vaccine. The source is a man aged 45 to 65 with glioma. The chain carries TRBV30 and TRBJ2-1; D is ambiguous. CDR3 in DNA: TGTGCCTGCCCTAAGGCGTCTTTCTACAATGAGCAGTTCTTC. This translates into CACPKASFYNEQFF.